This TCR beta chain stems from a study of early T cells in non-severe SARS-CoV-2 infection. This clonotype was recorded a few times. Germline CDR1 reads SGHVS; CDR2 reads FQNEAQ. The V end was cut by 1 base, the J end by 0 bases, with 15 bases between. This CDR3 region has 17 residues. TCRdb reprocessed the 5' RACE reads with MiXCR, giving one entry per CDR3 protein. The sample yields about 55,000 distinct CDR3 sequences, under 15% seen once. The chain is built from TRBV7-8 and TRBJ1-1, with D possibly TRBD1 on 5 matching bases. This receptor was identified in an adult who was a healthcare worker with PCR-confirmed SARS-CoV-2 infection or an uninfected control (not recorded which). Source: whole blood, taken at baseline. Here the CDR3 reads CASSLGGGTLMNTEAFF. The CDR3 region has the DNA TGTGCCAGCAGCTTAGGGGGCGGAACTCTCATGAACACTGAAGCTTTCTTT.